This T cell receptor (beta chain) originates from a study of beta chain features in type 1 diabetes. Study as a whole: Healthy donors resembled patients in age, gender and cell yields. In all, 107,917,701 sorted cells from all samples were analyzed.

The CDR3 is 12 residues long. Trimming left V 5 bases short and J 2 bases short, with 9 bases between. Germline V gene sequence: CDR1 GTSNPN, CDR2 SVGIG (reference sequence). This clone was found many times. The antigen is unknown. The sequenced template was cDNA made from the entire isolated RNA. TCRdb's copy holds only in-frame clones and misses some; the assay was immunoSEQ multiplex PCR. This sample has more than 300,000 clones, with approximately 12% found just once. Broader study findings: Any PCR bias toward short templates would affect both groups alike.

This TCR came from a man in his late teens or twenties in good health. This chain uses TRBV30 with TRBJ1-1, with a weak D call TRBD1 (6 bases). Specimen: naive CD4+ T cells from blood. The CDR3 DNA is TGTGCCTGGGGACAGCAAAACACTGAAGCTTTCTTT. Its protein is CAWGQQNTEAFF.